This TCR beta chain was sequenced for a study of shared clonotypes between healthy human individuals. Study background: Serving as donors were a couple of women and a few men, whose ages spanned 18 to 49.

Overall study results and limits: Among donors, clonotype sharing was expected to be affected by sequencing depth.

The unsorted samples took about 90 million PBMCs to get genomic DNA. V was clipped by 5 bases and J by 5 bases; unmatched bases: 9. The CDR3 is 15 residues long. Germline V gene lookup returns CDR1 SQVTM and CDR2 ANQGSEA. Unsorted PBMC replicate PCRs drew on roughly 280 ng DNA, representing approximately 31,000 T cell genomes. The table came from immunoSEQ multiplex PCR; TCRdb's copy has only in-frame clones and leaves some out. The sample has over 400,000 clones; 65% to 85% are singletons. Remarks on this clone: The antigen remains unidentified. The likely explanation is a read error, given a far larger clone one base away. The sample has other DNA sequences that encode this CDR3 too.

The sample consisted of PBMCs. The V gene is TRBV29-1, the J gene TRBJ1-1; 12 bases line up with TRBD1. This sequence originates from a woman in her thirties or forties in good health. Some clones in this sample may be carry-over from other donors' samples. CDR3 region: CSVSPVGQGATEAFF. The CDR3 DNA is TGCAGCGTTTCCCCCGTGGGACAGGGGGCTACTGAAGCTTTCTTT.